The TCR beta chain under discussion was sequenced for a study of blood T cell repertoires in COVID-19. At the level of the study: Acute and convalescent COVID-19 specimens originated in the United States, Italy and Spain. Nucleic acid was either cDNA or gDNA, and it came from T cells, B-cell-depleted T cells, or PBMCs.

Original handling: Estimated nucleated cell counts came from reference gene primer amplification. Using immunoSEQ multiplex PCR, the repertoire was profiled, and TCRdb retains in-frame clones only, with some absent. That table is the source of V, J and clone size, and D and trimming were worked out from the DNA. The sample lists some 350,000 clones, about 86% occurring once. Germline V gives CDR1 KGHSH, CDR2 LQKENI. The CDR3 loop spans 11 amino acids. Trimming took 6 bases from V and 9 from J, leaving 9 bases between them. The count of this clone is one. The clonotype was recovered from a man aged 30 to 39 with active or convalescent COVID-19. The J gene is TRBJ2-1, the V gene TRBV18; D not certain. The sample consisted of peripheral blood. The CDR3 DNA follows: TGTGCCAGCTCCCCGATGGCTGAGCAGTTCTTC. It encodes CASSPMAEQFF.